This entry features one T cell receptor (beta chain) sequence. Germline V gene data show CDR1 as SGHRS and CDR2 as YFSETQ. The trim removed 6 bases at V and 5 bases at J, leaving 6 bases unmatched. This CDR3 is built from 14 residues. This record comes from a study of shared clonotypes between healthy human individuals. Each subset's genomic DNA was shared equally among a number of immunoSEQ plates. Some clones are missing from TCRdb's copy, which holds only in-frame ones; the method was immunoSEQ multiplex PCR. Among 2 million to 3 million clones listed, 80% to 95% were seen once. The chain recombines TRBV5-1 with TRBJ2-2, with 8 bases lining up with TRBD1. This receptor was obtained from a man aged 18 to 29 in good health. Some clones in this sample may be carry-over from other donors' samples. Sequencing was performed on naive CD4+ T cells from PBMCs. Stated subset: CD45RA+ positively selected. The CDR3 region is CASTEQGGTGELFF. The CDR3, as DNA: TGCGCCAGCACCGAACAGGGGGGAACCGGGGAGCTGTTTTTT.